Listed below are T cell receptor beta chains from one sample, sequenced in a study of shared T cell receptors in the human thymus. TCRdb's table, derived via immunoSEQ multiplex PCR, lists solely in-frame clones and lacks some. The sample contains about 730,000 clones, 80% to 90% of which appear only once. The data were also submitted as part of a second study, on human thymus T cells.

Material for sequencing was thymocytes. The receptors stem from a girl under three years old with a congenital heart defect. Each CDR3 is given with its conserved first and last residue. The D gene is left open where the match is weak. Only part of the rows carry a size: once, few, many, or a class if the clone is expanded.

size	D	J	V	CDR3	DNA
-	TRBD1	TRBJ1-6	TRBV10-1	CASSRDRESPLHF	TGCGCCAGCAGCCGGGACAGGGAATCACCCCTCCACTTT
-	TRBD1	TRBJ1-1	TRBV7-9	CASSLPGQGGTEAFF	TGTGCCAGCAGCTTACCGGGACAGGGCGGCACTGAAGCTTTCTTT
-	TRBD1	TRBJ1-2	TRBV16	CASSQSTGGGYGYTF	TGTGCCAGCAGCCAATCGACAGGGGGCGGTTATGGCTACACCTTC
-	TRBD2	TRBJ2-5	TRBV28	CASSWPAGEETQYF	TGTGCCAGCAGTTGGCCAGCGGGGGAAGAGACCCAGTACTTC
-	-	TRBJ1-2	TRBV5-5	CASSFNGQSYGYTF	TGTGCCAGCAGCTTTAATGGACAGAGCTATGGCTACACCTTC
-	TRBD2	TRBJ2-1	TRBV11-2	CASSSAASGGSQFF	TGTGCCAGCAGCTCGGCGGCTAGCGGGGGGTCCCAGTTCTTC
-	-	TRBJ1-5	TRBV19	CASSIRGSFRGQPQHF	TGTGCCAGTAGTATCAGGGGCTCCTTTCGCGGGCAGCCCCAGCATTTT
-	TRBD2	TRBJ2-1	TRBV14	CASSQLAGVGYEQFF	TGTGCCAGCAGCCAACTAGCGGGGGTAGGGTATGAGCAGTTCTTC
few	TRBD1	TRBJ2-7	TRBV29-1	CSVPREPGQGPYEQYF	TGCAGCGTTCCGCGAGAACCGGGACAGGGACCCTACGAGCAGTACTTC
-	TRBD2	TRBJ2-3	TRBV5-1	CASSLSGVGGTDTQYF	TGCGCCAGCAGCCTTAGCGGGGTAGGTGGCACAGATACGCAGTATTTT
once	-	TRBJ1-1	TRBV30	CAWSVLRASWTEAFF	TGTGCCTGGAGTGTATTACGAGCATCATGGACTGAAGCTTTCTTT
-	-	TRBJ1-1	TRBV5-6	CASSSLTGVEAFF	TGTGCCAGCAGCTCCCTGACGGGGGTTGAAGCTTTCTTT
-	-	TRBJ2-3	TRBV5-1	CASFSRDFTDTQYF	TGCGCCAGCTTTAGTAGGGACTTCACAGATACGCAGTATTTT
once	-	TRBJ1-5	TRBV5-1	CASSPDSANQPQHF	TGCGCCAGCAGCCCTGACAGTGCCAATCAGCCCCAGCATTTT
-	TRBD1	TRBJ1-5	TRBV7-9	CASSPSTGGTGQPQHF	TGTGCCAGCAGCCCTTCGACAGGGGGCACAGGTCAGCCCCAGCATTTT
-	TRBD2	TRBJ2-5	TRBV2	CASGREASGGNDQETQYF	TGTGCCAGCGGAAGGGAGGCTAGCGGGGGAAATGACCAAGAGACCCAGTACTTC
-	TRBD2	TRBJ2-4	TRBV5-6	CASSLKERGSIAKNIQYF	TGTGCCAGCAGCTTGAAGGAGCGGGGAAGTATAGCCAAAAACATTCAGTACTTC
-	-	TRBJ1-1	TRBV5-1	CASSLDEQAEAFF	TGCGCCAGCAGCTTGGATGAGCAGGCTGAAGCTTTCTTT
-	-	TRBJ2-1	TRBV7-6	CASSFNSSLHPSYYNEQFF	TGTGCCAGCAGCTTTAACAGCAGCCTCCACCCATCTTACTACAATGAGCAGTTCTTC
-	-	TRBJ2-7	TRBV28	CASRNSGAYEQYF	TGTGCCAGCAGAAATTCAGGGGCCTACGAGCAGTACTTC
-	-	TRBJ1-5	TRBV28	CASSLKTLPGNQPQHF	TGTGCCAGCAGTTTAAAAACCCTCCCGGGGAATCAGCCCCAGCATTTT
-	-	TRBJ2-1	TRBV10-2	CASSSYRDNEQFF	TGCGCCAGCAGTTCCTACAGGGACAATGAGCAGTTCTTC
few	-	TRBJ1-1	TRBV18	CASSSDRHTEAFF	TGTGCCAGCTCATCGGACAGACACACTGAAGCTTTCTTT
-	-	TRBJ2-6	TRBV6-5	CASSYHPNSGANVLTF	TGTGCCAGCAGTTACCATCCTAACTCTGGGGCCAACGTCCTGACTTTC
-	-	TRBJ1-2	TRBV4-1	CASSRRGTSDSLDYGYTF	TGCGCCAGCAGCCGCCGGGGGACGTCGGACTCACTAGACTATGGCTACACCTTC
-	TRBD1	TRBJ2-3	TRBV6-1	CASWDRGQSTDTQYF	TGTGCCAGCTGGGACAGGGGGCAAAGCACAGATACGCAGTATTTT
-	TRBD1	TRBJ1-4	TRBV7-9	CASSLQGDALGKKLFF	TGTGCCAGCAGCCTACAGGGGGACGCCCTTGGGAAAAAACTGTTTTTT
-	-	TRBJ1-1	TRBV29-1	CSVEGRGGNTEAFF	TGCAGCGTTGAAGGGCGGGGGGGGAACACTGAAGCTTTCTTT
-	TRBD2	TRBJ2-2	TRBV5-1	CASSLSSLAGAHTGELFF	TGCGCCAGCAGCTTGAGTTCGCTAGCGGGGGCCCACACCGGGGAGCTGTTTTTT
once	-	TRBJ2-6	TRBV28	CASSLGSPRRSGANVLTF	TGTGCCAGCAGTTTAGGGAGCCCAAGGCGCTCTGGGGCCAACGTCCTGACTTTC
-	TRBD2	TRBJ2-3	TRBV10-1	CASSALAGVTTDTQYF	TGCGCCAGCAGTGCACTAGCGGGGGTAACCACAGATACGCAGTATTTT
-	-	TRBJ1-2	TRBV20-1	CSAQSGTGYTF	TGCAGTGCGCAGAGCGGCACCGGCTACACCTTC
-	-	TRBJ2-7	TRBV6-5	CASSGRNSYEQYF	TGTGCCAGCAGCGGGAGAAACTCCTACGAGCAGTACTTC
-	TRBD2	TRBJ2-3	TRBV5-6	CASSLVGTSGDTQYF	TGTGCCAGCAGCTTGGTAGGGACTAGCGGAGATACGCAGTATTTT
-	-	TRBJ2-5	TRBV6-4	CASSAPRADQETQYF	TGTGCCAGCAGTGCTCCCCGAGCGGACCAAGAGACCCAGTACTTC
-	-	TRBJ2-2	TRBV5-1	CASSLGIRVTGELFF	TGCGCCAGCAGCTTGGGCATCAGGGTAACGGGGGAGCTGTTTTTT
-	TRBD1	TRBJ1-4	TRBV29-1	CSVDRGQGGEKLFF	TGCAGCGTTGATAGGGGACAGGGTGGGGAAAAACTGTTTTTT
-	TRBD1	TRBJ1-2	TRBV19	CASHRTGTGVNYGYTF	TGTGCCAGCCATCGGACGGGAACAGGGGTTAACTATGGCTACACCTTC
-	TRBD1	TRBJ2-1	TRBV13	CASSLPQRRGHESPVTHEQFF	TGTGCCAGCAGCTTACCCCAGCGCAGGGGGCATGAGTCCCCCGTTACTCATGAGCAGTTCTTC
-	TRBD1	TRBJ1-2	TRBV9	CASSAQGQGGYTF	TGTGCCAGCAGCGCGCAGGGACAGGGAGGCTACACCTTC
-	TRBD1	TRBJ1-1	TRBV4-1	CASSQDRSPVAEAFF	TGCGCCAGCAGCCAGGACAGGAGTCCGGTAGCTGAAGCTTTCTTT
-	-	TRBJ2-7	TRBV27	CASSHTRTSSHPYEQYF	TGTGCCAGCAGTCATACCCGAACTAGTTCCCACCCTTACGAGCAGTACTTC
-	-	TRBJ2-7	TRBV4-2	CASSQAVTDYEQYF	TGTGCCAGCAGCCAAGCGGTGACAGACTACGAGCAGTACTTC
-	-	TRBJ1-2	TRBV27	CASSLLGHNYGYTF	TGTGCCAGCAGTTTATTGGGCCACAACTATGGCTACACCTTC
-	-	TRBJ2-3	TRBV5-6	CASSLIIPGSTQYF	TGTGCCAGCAGCTTGATTATCCCGGGTAGTACGCAGTATTTT
once	-	TRBJ1-1	TRBV9	CASSVGGGLNTEAFF	TGTGCCAGCAGCGTAGGAGGCGGCTTGAACACTGAAGCTTTCTTT
-	TRBD1	TRBJ1-2	TRBV9	CASSGPGGTFYGYTF	TGTGCCAGCAGCGGGCCAGGGGGCACGTTCTATGGCTACACCTTC
-	TRBD2	TRBJ2-1	TRBV18	CASSPAKLAGTHNEQFF	TGTGCCAGCTCACCAGCCAAACTAGCGGGGACCCACAATGAGCAGTTCTTC